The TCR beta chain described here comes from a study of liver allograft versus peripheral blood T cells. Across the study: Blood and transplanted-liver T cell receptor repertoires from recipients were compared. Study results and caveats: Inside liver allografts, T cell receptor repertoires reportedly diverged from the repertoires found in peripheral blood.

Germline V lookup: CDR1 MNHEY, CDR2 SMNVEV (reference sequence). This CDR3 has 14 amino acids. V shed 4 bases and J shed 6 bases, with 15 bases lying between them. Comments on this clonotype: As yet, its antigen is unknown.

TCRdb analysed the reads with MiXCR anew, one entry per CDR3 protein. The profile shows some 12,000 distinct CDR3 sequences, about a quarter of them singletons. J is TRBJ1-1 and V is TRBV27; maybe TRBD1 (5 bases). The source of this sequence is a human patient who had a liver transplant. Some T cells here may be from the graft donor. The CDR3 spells CASSSYGTRAEAFF. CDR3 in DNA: TGTGCCAGCAGTTCCTACGGGACCAGGGCTGAAGCTTTCTTT.